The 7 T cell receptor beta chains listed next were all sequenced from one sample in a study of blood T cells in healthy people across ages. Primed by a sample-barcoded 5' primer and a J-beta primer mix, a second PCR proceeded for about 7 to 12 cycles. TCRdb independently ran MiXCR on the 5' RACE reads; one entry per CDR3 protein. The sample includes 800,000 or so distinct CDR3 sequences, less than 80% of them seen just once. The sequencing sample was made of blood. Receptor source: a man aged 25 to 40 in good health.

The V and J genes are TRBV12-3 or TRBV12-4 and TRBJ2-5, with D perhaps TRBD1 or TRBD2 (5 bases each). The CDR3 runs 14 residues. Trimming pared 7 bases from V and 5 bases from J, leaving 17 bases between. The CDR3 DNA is TGTGCCAGCACCTTGGAACGGTGGGGGGAGACCCAGTACTTC. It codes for CASTLERWGETQYF.

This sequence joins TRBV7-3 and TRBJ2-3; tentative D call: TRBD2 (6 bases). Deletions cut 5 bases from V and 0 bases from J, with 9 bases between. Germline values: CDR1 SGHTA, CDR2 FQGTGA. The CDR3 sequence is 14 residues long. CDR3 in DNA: TGTGCCAGCAGCGGGGCGGGGAGCACAGATACGCAGTATTTT. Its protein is CASSGAGSTDTQYF. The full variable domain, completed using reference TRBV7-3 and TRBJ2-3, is GAGVSQTPSNKVTEKGKYVELRCDPISGHTALYWYRQSLGQGPEFLIYFQGTGAADDSGLPNDRFFAVRPEGSVSTLKIQRTERGDSAVYLCASSGAGSTDTQYFGPGTRLTVL.

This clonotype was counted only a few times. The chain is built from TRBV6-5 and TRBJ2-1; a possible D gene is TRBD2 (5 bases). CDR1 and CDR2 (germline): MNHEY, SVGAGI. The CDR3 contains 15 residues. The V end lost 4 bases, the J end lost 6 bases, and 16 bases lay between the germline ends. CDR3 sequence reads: CASSLLGVGSNEQFF. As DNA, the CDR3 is TGTGCCAGCAGTTTACTCGGGGTGGGGAGCAATGAGCAGTTCTTC.

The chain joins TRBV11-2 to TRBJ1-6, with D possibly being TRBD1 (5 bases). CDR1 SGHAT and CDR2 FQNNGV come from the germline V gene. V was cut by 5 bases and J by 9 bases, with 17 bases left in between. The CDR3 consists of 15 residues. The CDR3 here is CASSQGARVASPLHF. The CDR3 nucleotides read TGTGCCAGCAGCCAAGGGGCCCGGGTCGCTTCACCCCTCCACTTT.

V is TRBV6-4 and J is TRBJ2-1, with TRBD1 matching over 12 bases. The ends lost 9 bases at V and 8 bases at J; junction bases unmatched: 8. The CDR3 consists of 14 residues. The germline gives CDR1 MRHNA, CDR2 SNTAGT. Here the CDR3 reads CARRPGQGAYEQFF. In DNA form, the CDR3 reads TGTGCCAGGCGGCCGGGACAGGGGGCTTATGAGCAGTTCTTC.

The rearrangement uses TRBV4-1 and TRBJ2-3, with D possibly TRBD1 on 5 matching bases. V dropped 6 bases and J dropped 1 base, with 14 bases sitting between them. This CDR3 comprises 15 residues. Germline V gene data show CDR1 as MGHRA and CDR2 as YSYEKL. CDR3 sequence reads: CASRTPGQRTDTQYF. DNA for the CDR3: TGCGCCAGCAGGACCCCAGGACAACGCACAGATACGCAGTATTTT.

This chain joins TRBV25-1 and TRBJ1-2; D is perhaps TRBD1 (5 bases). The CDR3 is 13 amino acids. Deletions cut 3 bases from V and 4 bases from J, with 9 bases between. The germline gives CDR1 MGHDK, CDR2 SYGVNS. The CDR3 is CASSEVDSYGYTF. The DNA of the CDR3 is TGTGCCAGCAGTGAGGTAGACAGCTATGGCTACACCTTC.